The TCR beta chain described here comes from a study of memory CD4+ T cells and cytomegalovirus serostatus. Study overall: Donors were healthy Belgian adults, under 10 CMV seropositive and about two dozen seronegative. The study, taken as a whole, reports: Suggested: most of the CMV-linked TCR signature lies in CD4+ memory cells.

Remarks on this clone: Its antigen is not known.

Single viable CD3+CD4+CD8-CD45RO+ cells were sorted as the memory CD4+ T cells. Donors' CMV status reflects serum IgG against pp150, pp28, p38, p52. Original processing notes: Out-of-frame sequences were removed, leaving roughly 2.1 million distinct TCRbeta sequences. The repertoire was sequenced with immunoSEQ multiplex PCR; TCRdb's copy has only in-frame clones and lacks some. From that table come the V and J calls and clone size; the DNA was used to work out D and trimming. The sample carries some 67,000 clones, about 75% recorded once. This CDR3 spans 17 amino acids. Trimming shortened V by 4 bases and J by 1 base, and 20 bases separated the two germline ends. From germline, CDR1 is SGHRS and CDR2 YFSETQ.

The sample consisted of memory CD4+ T cells from blood. The TCR comes from an adult in good health and CMV-seropositive. The chain is built from TRBV5-1 and TRBJ2-5, with a tentative D call TRBD1 (6 bases). CDR3 DNA sequence: TGCGCCAGCAGCCCAGGATCTATACAGGGAAGCCAAGAGACCCAGTACTTC. Translating gives CASSPGSIQGSQETQYF. Combining the CDR3 with reference TRBV5-1 and TRBJ2-5 gives the whole variable domain KAGVTQTPRYLIKTRGQQVTLSCSPISGHRSVSWYQQTPGQGLQFLFEYFSETQRNKGNFPGRFSGRQFSNSRSEMNVSTLELGDSALYLCASSPGSIQGSQETQYFGPGTRLLVL.